This T cell receptor (beta chain) was captured in a study of T-cell reconstitution after alpha-beta-depleted transplantation in children. Unique molecular identifiers tagged the TCRbeta library. MiXCR, run by TCRdb on the PCR reads, gives a single entry per CDR3 protein. This table has more than 250,000 distinct CDR3 sequences, roughly 9.5% appearing once. CDR3 length equals 13 residues. Germline V gene sequence: CDR1 SGHRS, CDR2 YFSETQ. Trimming took off 0 bases at V and 6 bases at J, with 4 bases between the two ends. This clonotype was counted only a few times. This receptor was identified in a human donor who donated a stem cell graft to a child with SCID. The chain combines TRBV5-1 with TRBJ2-6; D gene uncertain. Sequenced here: PBMCs from the stem cell graft donor, sampled from the stem cell graft. The CDR3 sequence: CASSLGQANVLTF. The CDR3 nucleotides read TGCGCCAGCAGCTTGGGACAGGCCAACGTCCTGACTTTC.